One and the same sample provided the 21 T cell receptor beta chains below, sequenced in a study of blood T cell repertoires in COVID-19. The data were produced by immunoSEQ multiplex PCR, yet TCRdb's version contains in-frame clones alone and is incomplete. The table records roughly 80,000 clones, around 83% of them present only once. Source material: peripheral blood. The receptors here all came from a human donor in a cohort sampled during active COVID-19.

The V call is TRBV5-1, the J call TRBJ1-1; the D gene is possibly TRBD1 (6 bases). This CDR3 spans 14 amino acids. Germline CDR1 and CDR2: SGHRS and YFSETQ. V was cut by 0 bases and J by 3 bases, with 9 bases left in between. CDR3 in amino acids: CASSLEDRYTEAFF. The CDR3 DNA reads as TGCGCCAGCAGCTTGGAGGACAGATACACTGAAGCTTTCTTT.

This chain links TRBV4-2 with TRBJ2-1; 7 nucleotides agree with TRBD2. V was clipped by 1 base and J by 8 bases; unmatched bases: 8. Germline values: CDR1 LGHNA, CDR2 YNFKEQ. The CDR3 runs to 15 residues. In nucleotides, the CDR3 is TGTGCCAGCAGCCAAGTTGCGGGAGAGGGGCATGAGCAGTTCTTC. Translating gives CASSQVAGEGHEQFF.

CDR3 nucleotides: TGTGCCAGCAAGGGCGGGACCACAGATACGCAGTATTTT. Its protein product is CASKGGTTDTQYF. This chain joins TRBV5-4 and TRBJ2-3, with D tentatively TRBD2 (6 bases). The CDR3 has 13 residues. CDR1 and CDR2 from the germline V gene are SGHNT and YYREEE (reference sequence). With 6 bases removed from V and 2 bases from J, the gap between germline ends came to 10 bases.

CDR3 nucleotide sequence: TGTGCCAGCAGTGAATTGACCGGGGCCGGGGAGCTGTTTTTT. Amino acids: CASSELTGAGELFF. The chain has TRBV25-1 and TRBJ2-2; tentative D call: TRBD2 (5 bases). Trimming left V 1 base short and J 6 bases short, with 9 bases between. Germline V gives CDR1 MGHDK, CDR2 SYGVNS. This CDR3 region has 14 residues.

This rearrangement joins TRBV7-2 to TRBJ1-1, with D hard to call. The CDR3 runs to 14 residues. V lost 5 bases and J lost 2, with 12 bases in between. In germline, CDR1 is SGHTA, CDR2 FQGNSA. CDR3 in DNA: TGTGCCAGCAGCATTTCGCGGAGTAACACTGAAGCTTTCTTT. It specifies CASSISRSNTEAFF.

The chain recombines TRBV7-3 with TRBJ1-1; 7 bases match TRBD1. The CDR3 has 14 residues. Germline CDR1 is SGHTA and CDR2 is FQGTGA. V trimming: 0 bases; J trimming: 3 bases; junction bases outside the gene matches: 1. CDR3 sequence reads: CASSLTGQDTEAFF. In DNA, the CDR3 is TGTGCCAGCAGCTTAACCGGACAGGACACTGAAGCTTTCTTT.

This clone showed up just once. The V gene is TRBV5-5, the J gene TRBJ2-7, with 10 bases that match TRBD1. The CDR3 covers 15 residues. CDR1 and CDR2 (germline): SGHKS, YYEKEE (reference sequence). V was pared by 4 bases and J by 3 bases, with 7 bases of the junction left unmatched. CDR3 amino acids: CASSLPGTGVYEQYF. In DNA, the CDR3 is TGTGCCAGCAGCCTGCCGGGGACAGGGGTCTACGAGCAGTACTTC.

The chain couples TRBV5-1 to TRBJ2-7; TRBD2 matches at 16 bases. Germline V lookup: CDR1 SGHRS, CDR2 YFSETQ. The CDR3 has 16 amino acids. With 4 bases clipped from V and 3 bases from J, the junction kept 4 bases outside the gene matches. CDR3 sequence reads: CASSPGLAGGVYEQYF. In DNA, the CDR3 is TGCGCCAGCAGCCCGGGACTAGCGGGGGGGGTCTACGAGCAGTACTTC.

This clone has a handful of counts. The V and J genes are TRBV7-9 and TRBJ2-1, with 9 bases matching TRBD2. The V segment lost 1 base and the J segment 8 bases; nucleotides outside the gene matches: 6. Per the germline V gene, CDR1 is SEHNR and CDR2 is FQNEAQ (reference sequence). The CDR3 runs 15 residues. CDR3: CASSLGSGGVDEQFF. The CDR3 DNA reads as TGTGCCAGCAGCTTAGGTAGCGGGGGTGTTGATGAGCAGTTCTTC.

The V call is TRBV29-1, the J call TRBJ1-3, with D perhaps matching TRBD1 (6 bases). V was shortened by 4 bases and J by 2 bases, with 9 bases between the two germline ends. The CDR3 has 13 amino acids. In germline, CDR1 is SQVTM, CDR2 ANQGSEA. CDR3: CSVVGGTGNTIYF. As DNA, the CDR3 is TGCAGCGTTGTAGGGGGAACTGGAAACACCATATATTTT.

In DNA, the CDR3 is TGTGCCAGCAGCTTGGCAGCGGGGAGGGGAGATACGCAGTATTTT. It codes for CASSLAAGRGDTQYF. This sequence joins TRBV5-4 and TRBJ2-3; 7 nucleotides match TRBD2. Trimming cost V 0 bases and J 5 bases; bases outside gene matches: 6. The CDR3 totals 15 residues. Germline V gene data show CDR1 as SGHNT and CDR2 as YYREEE (reference sequence).

The chain links TRBV2 to TRBJ2-7, with a weak D call TRBD1 (5 bases). CDR1 is SNHLY and CDR2 is FYNNEI in the germline V gene. V lost 9 bases and J lost 6, with 12 bases in between. The CDR3 runs to 11 residues. CDR3: CARTDGPEQYF. CDR3 nucleotides: TGTGCCAGGACAGACGGACCCGAGCAGTACTTC.

V is TRBV7-8 and J is TRBJ2-2; 7 bases agree with TRBD2. Germline V gene data show CDR1 as SGHVS and CDR2 as FQNEAQ. The trim removed 2 bases at V and 7 bases at J, leaving 1 base unmatched. The CDR3 extends over 13 amino acids. The DNA for the CDR3 is TGTGCCAGCAGCTTAAGCGGGGACGGGGAGCTGTTTTTT. This sequence encodes CASSLSGDGELFF.

V usage is TRBV5-1 and J usage is TRBJ2-7, with TRBD1 matching over 9 bases. CDR3 length: 15 amino acids. CDR1 is SGHRS, CDR2 YFSETQ, per germline. V was clipped by 4 bases and J by 5 bases; unmatched bases: 10. CDR3 nucleotides: TGCGCCAGCAGCGTAGCCGGGACAGGGTTCGACGAGCAGTACTTC. The encoded protein is CASSVAGTGFDEQYF. The full variable domain, its missing parts supplied by reference TRBV5-1 and TRBJ2-7, is KAGVTQTPRYLIKTRGQQVTLSCSPISGHRSVSWYQQTPGQGLQFLFEYFSETQRNKGNFPGRFSGRQFSNSRSEMNVSTLELGDSALYLCASSVAGTGFDEQYFGPGTRLTVT.

The V call is TRBV5-1, the J call TRBJ2-2, with a weak D call TRBD2 (5 bases). There are 15 residues in the CDR3. V was cut by 0 bases and J by 5 bases, with 11 bases left in between. The germline CDR1 and CDR2 sequences are SGHRS and YFSETQ. The CDR3: CASSLVASLTGELFF. The CDR3 DNA sequence: TGCGCCAGCAGCTTGGTGGCTAGCTTGACCGGGGAGCTGTTTTTT.

The DNA of the CDR3 is TGTGCCAGCCGCGGCGGAGATACGCAGTATTTT. Residues: CASRGGDTQYF. This chain uses TRBV6-5 with TRBJ2-3; no firm D call. This CDR3 spans 11 amino acids. Germline assignment: CDR1 MNHEY and CDR2 SVGAGI. Trimming cost V 8 bases and J 5 bases, with 8 bases left between them.

J is TRBJ2-2 and V is TRBV29-1; unclear D gene. Germline lookup yields CDR1 SQVTM and CDR2 ANQGSEA. The CDR3 consists of 11 residues. V lost 6 bases and J lost 0, with 2 bases in between. This CDR3 is CSVSNTGELFF. The CDR3 DNA reads as TGCAGCGTCTCGAACACCGGGGAGCTGTTTTTT.

The chain recombines TRBV2 with TRBJ2-7, with 10 bases fitting TRBD1. This CDR3 is 14 amino acids long. Germline V gene sequence: CDR1 SNHLY, CDR2 FYNNEI. V lost 7 bases to trimming and J lost 0 bases; unmatched junction nucleotides: 3. The CDR3 DNA follows: TGTGCCAGCACCAGGACAGGGGGCTCCTACGAGCAGTACTTC. This encodes CASTRTGGSYEQYF.

J is TRBJ2-7 and V is TRBV3-1 (or the pseudogene TRBV3-2); weak D call: TRBD2 (5 bases). The V and J ends lost 1 base and 2 bases respectively, with 9 bases between them. This CDR3 comprises 14 residues. The germline gives CDR1 LGHDT, CDR2 YNNKEL (reference sequence). The CDR3 protein is CASSQVSGTYEQYF. CDR3 in DNA: TGTGCCAGCAGCCAAGTTTCCGGGACCTACGAGCAGTACTTC.

This chain connects TRBV11-2 to TRBJ2-7; D perhaps matches TRBD1 (6 bases). Germline CDR1 reads SGHAT; CDR2 reads FQNNGV. CDR3 length: 14 amino acids. V was trimmed by 1 base and J by 3 bases, leaving 10 bases between them. The CDR3 sequence: CASSLVQGSYEQYF. The DNA for the CDR3 is TGTGCCAGCAGCTTAGTACAGGGTAGCTACGAGCAGTACTTC. The variable domain in full, completed from reference TRBV11-2 and TRBJ2-7, reads EAGVAQSPRYKIIEKRQSVAFWCNPISGHATLYWYQQILGQGPKLLIQFQNNGVVDDSQLPKDRFSAERLKGVDSTLKIQPAKLEDSAVYLCASSLVQGSYEQYFGPGTRLTVT.

J is TRBJ2-3 and V is TRBV11-2, with a possible D match to TRBD1 (6 bases). CDR1 is SGHAT, CDR2 FQNNGV, per germline. The length of the CDR3 is 12 residues. Between the trimmed V and J ends, which lost 3 bases and 14 bases, there was a span of 15 bases. The CDR3 sequence is CASSLRWGQAYF. For the CDR3, the DNA is TGTGCCAGCAGCTTGCGGTGGGGGCAAGCGTATTTT.